This T cell receptor (beta chain) was observed in a study of cytomegalovirus exposure and HLA in healthy donors. The PCR used 60 Vbeta and 13 Jbeta primers. Only in-frame clones appear in the TCRdb table, and some are missing; sequencing was by immunoSEQ multiplex PCR. This sample has 140,000 to 150,000 clones, with 75% to 85% found just once. Points from the study as a whole: Earlier analysis yielded a pattern in which most TCR beta V segments were productive about 90% or about 30% of the time. Later findings reportedly placed an Asian-associated ancestry cluster below the roughly 700-donor mean for N-insertions.

The CDR3 contains 16 residues. Germline V gene sequence: CDR1 MGHRA, CDR2 YSYEKL. Trimming removed 2 bases from V and 3 bases from J; junction bases left unmatched: 8. This clone was counted at least ten times. Its antigen is as yet unknown. This TCR derives from a man aged 35-49 years in good health and CMV-seronegative. The sequenced sample was PBMCs. The V and J genes are TRBV4-1 and TRBJ1-1, with 8 bases that match TRBD1. CDR3 DNA sequence: TGCGCCAGCAGCCAATCGCCGGACAGGGTGGACACTGAAGCTTTCTTT. Encoded protein: CASSQSPDRVDTEAFF.